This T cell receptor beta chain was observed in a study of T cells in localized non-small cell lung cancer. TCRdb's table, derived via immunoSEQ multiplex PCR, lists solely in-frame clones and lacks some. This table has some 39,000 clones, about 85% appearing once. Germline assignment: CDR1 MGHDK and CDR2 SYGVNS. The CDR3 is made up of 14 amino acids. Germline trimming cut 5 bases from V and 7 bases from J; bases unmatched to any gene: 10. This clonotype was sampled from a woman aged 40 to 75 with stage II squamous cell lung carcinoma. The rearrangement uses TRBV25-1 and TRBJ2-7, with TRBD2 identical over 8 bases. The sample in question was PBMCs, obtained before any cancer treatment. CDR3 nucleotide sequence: TGTGCCAGCAGTACCTCCCCGGGGGGGCGGGAGCAGTACTTC. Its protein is CASSTSPGGREQYF.